Following are 23 T cell receptor beta chains from one sample sequenced in a study of blood T cell repertoires in COVID-19. The table came from immunoSEQ multiplex PCR; TCRdb's copy has only in-frame clones and leaves some out. This table has around 140,000 clones, 85% to 90% appearing once. Sequenced: PBMCs or T cells enriched from blood (not recorded which). The receptors derive from a man in his 60s who had recovered from COVID-19.

The CDR3 DNA sequence: TGTGCCAGCAGTTTGGGTCAGGGTTCGGCTTTCTTT. It is translated as CASSLGQGSAFF. This sequence joins TRBV12-3 or TRBV12-4 and TRBJ1-1, with a weak D call TRBD1 (5 bases). The CDR3 length is 12 residues. The V and J ends lost 3 bases and 11 bases respectively, with 13 bases between them.

This clone appeared once. The rearrangement uses TRBV13 and TRBJ2-1; 10 bases match TRBD2. From germline, CDR1 is PRHDT and CDR2 FYEKMQ (reference sequence). The CDR3 extends over 18 amino acids. V dropped 3 bases and J dropped 3; count of bases not matched to a gene: 11. Here the CDR3 DNA reads TGTGCCAGCAGCTTCCTTGGTAGCGGGAGGTACGGCTACAATGAGCAGTTCTTC. Translated, it gives CASSFLGSGRYGYNEQFF. Combining the CDR3 with reference TRBV13 and TRBJ2-1 gives the whole variable domain AAGVIQSPRHLIKEKRETATLKCYPIPRHDTVYWYQQGPGQDPQFLISFYEKMQSDKGSIPDRFSAQQFSDYHSELNMSSLELGDSALYFCASSFLGSGRYGYNEQFFGPGTRLTVL.

The chain combines TRBV28 with TRBJ1-3, with D perhaps TRBD1 (5 bases). This CDR3 has 14 residues. Germline V gene lookup returns CDR1 MDHEN and CDR2 SYDVKM. The V end was cut by 6 bases, the J end by 0 bases, with 9 bases between. The CDR3 coding sequence is TGTGCCAGCAGCGGACATCACTCTGGAAACACCATATATTTT. Encoded protein: CASSGHHSGNTIYF. Full variable domain (rest looked up from reference TRBV28 and TRBJ1-3): DVKVTQSSRYLVKRTGEKVFLECVQDMDHENMFWYRQDPGLGLRLIYFSYDVKMKEKGDIPEGYSVSREKKERFSLILESASTNQTSMYLCASSGHHSGNTIYFGEGSWLTVV.

This clone showed up just once. The V gene is TRBV2, the J gene TRBJ2-7, with 9 nucleotides matching TRBD2. The V gene's germline CDR1 is SNHLY and CDR2 FYNNEI. The CDR3 runs 14 residues. V lost 6 bases to trimming and J lost 5 bases; unmatched junction nucleotides: 8. CDR3 protein: CASRPGTSIDEQYF. The CDR3 DNA follows: TGTGCCAGCAGACCCGGGACTAGCATCGACGAGCAGTACTTC.

This chain joins TRBV10-2 and TRBJ1-6; 8 nucleotides match TRBD1. There are 15 residues in the CDR3. Germline CDR1 WSHSY, CDR2 SAAADI. The trim removed 2 bases at V and 9 bases at J, leaving 6 bases unmatched. CDR3 DNA sequence: TGCGCCAGCAGTGAGCTCACAGGGGGGCGTTCACCCCTCCACTTT. Protein sequence: CASSELTGGRSPLHF.

V gene TRBV2 combines with J gene TRBJ2-7; D unresolved. The CDR3 is 13 amino acids. V was cut by 4 bases and J by 5 bases, with 12 bases left in between. Germline V gene lookup returns CDR1 SNHLY and CDR2 FYNNEI. CDR3 sequence (DNA): TGTGCCAGCAGTGTTTCGCAGGTACACGAGCAGTACTTC. It encodes CASSVSQVHEQYF.

The genes are TRBV2 and TRBJ1-6; D gene ambiguous. Deletions cut 8 bases from V and 8 bases from J, with 19 bases between. Looked up from germline, CDR1 is SNHLY and CDR2 is FYNNEI. The CDR3 spans 15 residues. CDR3 sequence (DNA): TGTGCCAGCGGAGAGGAGAATAGTCGAGATTCACCCCTCCACTTT. Residues: CASGEENSRDSPLHF. Complete variable domain (other parts from reference TRBV2 and TRBJ1-6): EPEVTQTPSHQVTQMGQEVILRCVPISNHLYFYWYRQILGQKVEFLVSFYNNEISEKSEIFDDQFSVERPDGSNFTLKIRSTKLEDSAMYFCASGEENSRDSPLHFGNGTRLTVT.

With regard to this clone: Other nucleotide sequences in the sample specify the same CDR3. V is TRBV5-1 and J is TRBJ2-1; D may be TRBD1 (5 bases). The germline CDR1 and CDR2 sequences are SGHRS and YFSETQ. V lost 2 bases, J lost 3 bases, and 9 bases lay in between. CDR3 length equals 14 residues. The CDR3 loop reads CASSFQGFYNEQFF. DNA for the CDR3: TGCGCCAGCAGCTTCCAGGGATTCTACAATGAGCAGTTCTTC.

The V gene is TRBV9, the J gene TRBJ1-6; 9 bases are a match to TRBD1. This CDR3 region has 14 residues. The germline V gene has CDR1 SGDLS and CDR2 YYNGEE. The J segment lost 9 bases and the V segment lost 0 bases, leaving 1 base of the junction unmatched. In DNA, the CDR3 is TGTGCCAGCAGCGTAGCGGACAGGGGTTCACCCCTCCACTTT. Residues: CASSVADRGSPLHF.

The V call is TRBV7-8, the J call TRBJ1-1, with D uncertain. CDR1 and CDR2 from the germline V gene are SGHVS and FQNEAQ. This CDR3 is 11 amino acids long. V was shortened by 2 bases and J by 10 bases, with 8 bases between the two germline ends. The CDR3, as DNA: TGTGCCAGCAGCTTATCCGAGGGAGCTTTCTTT. It yields the protein CASSLSEGAFF.

The V call is TRBV7-9, the J call TRBJ1-4; 7 bases are a match to TRBD1. The J segment lost 9 bases and the V segment lost 5 bases, leaving 9 bases of the junction unmatched. This CDR3 region has 14 residues. The V gene's germline CDR1 is SEHNR and CDR2 FQNEAQ (reference sequence). This CDR3 reads CASSTRGMIKKLFF. The DNA for the CDR3 is TGTGCCAGCAGCACCAGGGGGATGATAAAAAAACTGTTTTTT.

CDR3 sequence: CASSEIGLGAGDTDTQYF. For the CDR3, the DNA is TGTGCCAGCAGTGAAATTGGATTGGGAGCGGGGGACACAGATACGCAGTATTTT. The chain recombines TRBV2 with TRBJ2-3; 8 bases line up with TRBD2. J lost 2 bases, V lost 2 bases, and 12 bases had no gene match. CDR1 is SNHLY and CDR2 is FYNNEI in the germline V gene. The CDR3 has 18 residues.

The V call is TRBV2, the J call TRBJ1-4; TRBD1 is a possible D gene (6 bases). There are 13 residues in the CDR3. Germline V lookup: CDR1 SNHLY, CDR2 FYNNEI. Trimming shortened V by 7 bases and J by 4 bases, and 10 bases separated the two germline ends. CDR3 in DNA: TGTGCCAGCATGGGGGGGCTTAATGAAAAACTGTTTTTT. Protein: CASMGGLNEKLFF.

This clone appeared a single time. The rearrangement joins TRBV19 to TRBJ2-2; possible D gene TRBD2, 6 bases. CDR3 length: 18 amino acids. The germline gives CDR1 LNHDA, CDR2 SQIVND (reference sequence). V was pared by 6 bases and J by 5 bases, with 25 bases between. Here the CDR3 DNA reads TGTGCCAGTAGGGTCTTGAGGACCACGGGAGTGGAGACCGGGGAGCTGTTTTTT. Translated, it gives CASRVLRTTGVETGELFF.

The chain is built from TRBV27 and TRBJ2-7; unclear D gene. This CDR3 region has 15 residues. Trimming removed 0 bases from V and 2 bases from J, with 11 bases in between. Germline V gives CDR1 MNHEY, CDR2 SMNVEV (reference sequence). CDR3 bases: TGTGCCAGCAGTTTATCCTTGAATGTAGCCTACGAGCAGTACTTC. It yields the protein CASSLSLNVAYEQYF.

The V and J genes are TRBV6-5 and TRBJ2-7; 8 nucleotides align to TRBD2. This CDR3 is built from 14 residues. The trim removed 8 bases at V and 3 bases at J, leaving 9 bases unmatched. Germline values: CDR1 MNHEY, CDR2 SVGAGI. The CDR3 region has the DNA TGTGCCAGCTTGGGAAGGACTAGCCTCTACGAGCAGTACTTC. Its translation: CASLGRTSLYEQYF.

J is TRBJ1-6 and V is TRBV28; the match to TRBD1 covers 7 bases. Trimming removed 1 base from V and 9 bases from J; junction bases left unmatched: 6. The CDR3 contains 15 residues. Germline assignment: CDR1 MDHEN and CDR2 SYDVKM. The CDR3 loop is CASSLLGQLGSPLHF. The CDR3 DNA follows: TGTGCCAGCAGTTTATTGGGACAGCTTGGTTCACCCCTCCACTTT.

V usage is TRBV5-3 and J usage is TRBJ1-5; 7 nucleotides line up with TRBD1. TRBV5-3 is noted as an ORF with a role that remains uncertain. CDR3 length: 16 amino acids. V was pared by 4 bases and J by 8 bases, with 15 bases of the junction left unmatched. The CDR3 protein is CARSPPTGWVREPQHF. Written as DNA, the CDR3 is TGTGCCAGAAGCCCCCCGACAGGGTGGGTAAGGGAGCCCCAGCATTTT.

This rearrangement joins TRBV14 to TRBJ1-1; D remains unclear. Trimming removed 1 base from V and 1 base from J, with 10 bases in between. This CDR3 is 15 amino acids long. Germline V gives CDR1 SGHDN, CDR2 FVKESK. DNA of the CDR3: TGTGCCAGCAGCCAAGCTTTTACAGAGAACACTGAAGCTTTCTTT. The encoded protein is CASSQAFTENTEAFF. Variable domain in full (rest from reference TRBV14 and TRBJ1-1): EAGVTQFPSHSVIEKGQTVTLRCDPISGHDNLYWYRRVMGKEIKFLLHFVKESKQDESGMPNNRFLAERTGGTYSTLKVQPAELEDSGVYFCASSQAFTENTEAFFGQGTRLTVV.

J is TRBJ2-1 and V is TRBV14, with D unclear. Germline lookup yields CDR1 SGHDN and CDR2 FVKESK. The CDR3 is 16 amino acids. Trimming shortened V by 4 bases and J by 4 bases, and 17 bases separated the two germline ends. CDR3 DNA sequence: TGTGCCAGCAGCCCGACGACGGAGCTCACATACAATGAGCAGTTCTTC. Its protein product is CASSPTTELTYNEQFF.

This sequence joins TRBV28 and TRBJ2-5; the match to TRBD1 covers 7 bases. V dropped 6 bases and J dropped 2; count of bases not matched to a gene: 6. Germline V gives CDR1 MDHEN, CDR2 SYDVKM. CDR3 length: 14 residues. DNA of the CDR3: TGTGCCAGCAGGTCGGGACAGAATCAAGAGACCCAGTACTTC. Encoded protein: CASRSGQNQETQYF.

The chain recombines TRBV20-1 with TRBJ1-1; a weak D match, TRBD1 (6 bases). This CDR3 comprises 12 residues. V was clipped by 3 bases and J by 4 bases, with 9 bases between them. Germline CDR1 and CDR2: DFQATT and SNEGSKA (reference sequence). CDR3 DNA: TGCAGTGCTAGTAACAGGGTCACTGAAGCTTTCTTT. Protein: CSASNRVTEAFF.

CDR3 sequence reads: CASSPGLRGRLWTGELFF. CDR3 coding DNA: TGTGCCAGCAGCCCGGGTTTGAGGGGGCGCCTGTGGACCGGGGAGCTGTTTTTT. This chain uses TRBV7-8 with TRBJ2-2; 7 bases are shared with TRBD1. CDR3 size: 18 residues. Germline trimming cut 5 bases from V and 5 bases from J; bases unmatched to any gene: 17. Germline V CDR1 and CDR2: SGHVS, FQNEAQ.